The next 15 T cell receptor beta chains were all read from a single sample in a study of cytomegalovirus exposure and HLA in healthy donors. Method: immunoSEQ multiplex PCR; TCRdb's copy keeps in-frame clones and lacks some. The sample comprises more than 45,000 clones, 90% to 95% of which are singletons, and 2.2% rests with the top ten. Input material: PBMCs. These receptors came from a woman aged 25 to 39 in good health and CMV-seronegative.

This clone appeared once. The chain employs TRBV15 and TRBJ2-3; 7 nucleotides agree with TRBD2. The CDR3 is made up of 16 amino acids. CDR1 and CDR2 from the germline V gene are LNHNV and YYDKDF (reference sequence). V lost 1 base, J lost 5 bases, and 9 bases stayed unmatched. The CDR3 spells CATSRVAAGIGDTQYF. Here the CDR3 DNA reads TGTGCCACCAGCAGAGTTGCAGCGGGGATAGGAGATACGCAGTATTTT.

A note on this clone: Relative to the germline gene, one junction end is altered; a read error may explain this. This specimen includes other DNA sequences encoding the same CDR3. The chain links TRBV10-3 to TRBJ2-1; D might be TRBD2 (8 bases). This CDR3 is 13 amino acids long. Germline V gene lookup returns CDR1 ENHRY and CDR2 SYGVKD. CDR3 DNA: TGCGCCACCGTTAGCGGGACAGACAATGAGCAGTTCTTC. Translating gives CATVSGTDNEQFF.

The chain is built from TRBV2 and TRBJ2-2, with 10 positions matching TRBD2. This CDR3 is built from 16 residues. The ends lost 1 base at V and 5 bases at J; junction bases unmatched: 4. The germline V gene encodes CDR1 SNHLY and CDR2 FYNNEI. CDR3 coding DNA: TGTGCCAGCAGTGAAGAGCTAGCGGGAGCTACCGGGGAGCTGTTTTTT. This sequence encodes CASSEELAGATGELFF.

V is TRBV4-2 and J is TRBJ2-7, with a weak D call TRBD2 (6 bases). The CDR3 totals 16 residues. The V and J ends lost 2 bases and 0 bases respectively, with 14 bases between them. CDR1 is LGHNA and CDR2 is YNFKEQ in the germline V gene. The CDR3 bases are TGTGCCAGCAGCCAAAAGCCGGGACTGGACTCCTACGAGCAGTACTTC. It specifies CASSQKPGLDSYEQYF.

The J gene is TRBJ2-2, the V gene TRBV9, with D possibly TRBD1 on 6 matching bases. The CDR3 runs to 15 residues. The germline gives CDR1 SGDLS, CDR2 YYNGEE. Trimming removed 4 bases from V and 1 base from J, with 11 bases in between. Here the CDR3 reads CASSPGTQNTGELFF. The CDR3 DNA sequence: TGTGCCAGCAGCCCCGGGACACAGAACACCGGGGAGCTGTTTTTT.

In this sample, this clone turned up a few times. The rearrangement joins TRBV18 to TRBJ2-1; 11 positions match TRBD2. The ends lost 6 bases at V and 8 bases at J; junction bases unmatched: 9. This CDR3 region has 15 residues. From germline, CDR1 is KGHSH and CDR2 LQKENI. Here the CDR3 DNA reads TGTGCCAGCTCCCCCGGGACTAGCGGCTTCGATGAGCAGTTCTTC. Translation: CASSPGTSGFDEQFF.

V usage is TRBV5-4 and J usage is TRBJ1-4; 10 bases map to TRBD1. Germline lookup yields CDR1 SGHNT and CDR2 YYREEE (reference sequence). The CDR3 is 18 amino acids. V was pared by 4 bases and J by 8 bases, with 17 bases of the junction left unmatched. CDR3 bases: TGTGCCAGCAGCCAAGGAACGGGACAGGGGACGGCCGGGGAAAAACTGTTTTTT. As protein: CASSQGTGQGTAGEKLFF.

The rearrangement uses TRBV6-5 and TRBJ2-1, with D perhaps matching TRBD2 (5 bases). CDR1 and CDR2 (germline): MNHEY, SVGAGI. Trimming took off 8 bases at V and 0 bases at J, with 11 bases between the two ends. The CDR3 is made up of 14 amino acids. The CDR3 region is CASGSDYSYNEQFF. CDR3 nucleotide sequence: TGTGCCAGCGGTAGCGATTACTCCTACAATGAGCAGTTCTTC.

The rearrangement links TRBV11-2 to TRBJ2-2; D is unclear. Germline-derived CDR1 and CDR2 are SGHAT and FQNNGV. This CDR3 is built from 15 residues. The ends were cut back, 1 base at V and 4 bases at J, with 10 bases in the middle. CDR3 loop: CASSLVGSGTGELFF. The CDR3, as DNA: TGTGCCAGCAGCTTAGTTGGCTCTGGCACCGGGGAGCTGTTTTTT.

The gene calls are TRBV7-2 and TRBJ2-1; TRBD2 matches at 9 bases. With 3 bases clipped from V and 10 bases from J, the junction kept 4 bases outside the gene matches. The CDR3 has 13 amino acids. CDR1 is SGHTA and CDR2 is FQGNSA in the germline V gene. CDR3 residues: CASSFPGTSEQFF. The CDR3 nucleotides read TGTGCCAGCAGCTTCCCCGGGACTAGCGAGCAGTTCTTC.

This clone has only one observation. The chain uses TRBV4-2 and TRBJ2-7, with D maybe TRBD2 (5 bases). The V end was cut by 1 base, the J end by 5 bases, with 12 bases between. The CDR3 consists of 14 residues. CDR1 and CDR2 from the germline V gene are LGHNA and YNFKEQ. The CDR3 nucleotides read TGTGCCAGCAGCCAAGCGGATAGCGTCCACGAGCAGTACTTC. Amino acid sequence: CASSQADSVHEQYF.

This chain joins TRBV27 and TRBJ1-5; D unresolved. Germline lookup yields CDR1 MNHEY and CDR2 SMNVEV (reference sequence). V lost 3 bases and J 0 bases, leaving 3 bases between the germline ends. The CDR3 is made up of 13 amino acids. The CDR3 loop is CASSFYSNQPQHF. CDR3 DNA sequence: TGTGCCAGCAGTTTCTATAGCAATCAGCCCCAGCATTTT.

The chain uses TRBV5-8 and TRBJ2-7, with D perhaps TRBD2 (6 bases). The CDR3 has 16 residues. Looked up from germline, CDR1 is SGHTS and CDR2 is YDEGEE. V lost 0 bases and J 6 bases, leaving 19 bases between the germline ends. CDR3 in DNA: TGTGCCAGCAGCTTGGTGAGCCCAGGGACTTTCGGCGAGCAGTACTTC. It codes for CASSLVSPGTFGEQYF.

This CDR3 is CASSLARTSGSFWELFF. The DNA for the CDR3 is TGTGCCAGCAGCTTAGCCAGGACTAGCGGGAGCTTCTGGGAGCTGTTTTTT. This rearrangement joins TRBV7-2 to TRBJ2-2; the match to TRBD2 covers 13 bases. The CDR3 runs to 17 residues. The germline V gene has CDR1 SGHTA and CDR2 FQGNSA. V gave up 0 bases and J gave up 9 bases; unmatched junction bases: 7.

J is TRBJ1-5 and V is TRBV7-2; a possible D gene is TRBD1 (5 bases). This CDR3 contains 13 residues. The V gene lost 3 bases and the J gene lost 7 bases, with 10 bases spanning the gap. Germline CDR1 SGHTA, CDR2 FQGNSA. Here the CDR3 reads CASSLTGGQPQHF. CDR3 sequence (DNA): TGTGCCAGCAGCTTGACGGGGGGACAGCCCCAGCATTTT.